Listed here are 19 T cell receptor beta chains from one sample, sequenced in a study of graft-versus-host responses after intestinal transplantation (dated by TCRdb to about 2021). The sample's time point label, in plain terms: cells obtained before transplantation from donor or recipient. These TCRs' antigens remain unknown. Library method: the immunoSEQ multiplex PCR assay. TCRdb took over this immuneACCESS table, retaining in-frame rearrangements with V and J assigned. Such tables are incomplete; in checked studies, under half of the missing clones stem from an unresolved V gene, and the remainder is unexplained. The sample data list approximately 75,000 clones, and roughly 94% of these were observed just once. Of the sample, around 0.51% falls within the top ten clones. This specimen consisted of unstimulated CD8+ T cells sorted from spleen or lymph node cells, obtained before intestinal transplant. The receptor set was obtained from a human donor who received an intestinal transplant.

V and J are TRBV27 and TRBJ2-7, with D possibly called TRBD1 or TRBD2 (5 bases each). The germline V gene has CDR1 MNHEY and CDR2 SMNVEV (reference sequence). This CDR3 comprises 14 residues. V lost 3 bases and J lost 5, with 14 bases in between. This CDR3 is CASSFVGAADEQYF. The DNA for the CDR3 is TGTGCCAGCAGTTTCGTCGGGGCGGCGGACGAGCAGTACTTC.

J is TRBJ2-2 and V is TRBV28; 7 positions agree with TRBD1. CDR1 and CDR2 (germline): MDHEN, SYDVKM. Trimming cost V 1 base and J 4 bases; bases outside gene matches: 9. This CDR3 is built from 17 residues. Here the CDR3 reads CASSLLTQGFSTGELFF. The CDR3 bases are TGTGCCAGCAGTTTATTAACACAGGGGTTCAGCACCGGGGAGCTGTTTTTT. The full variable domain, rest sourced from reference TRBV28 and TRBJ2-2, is DVKVTQSSRYLVKRTGEKVFLECVQDMDHENMFWYRQDPGLGLRLIYFSYDVKMKEKGDIPEGYSVSREKKERFSLILESASTNQTSMYLCASSLLTQGFSTGELFFGEGSRLTVL.

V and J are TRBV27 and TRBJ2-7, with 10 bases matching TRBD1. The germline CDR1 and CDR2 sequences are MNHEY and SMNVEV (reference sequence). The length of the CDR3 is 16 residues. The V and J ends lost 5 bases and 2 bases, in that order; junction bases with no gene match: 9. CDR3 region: CASSPWTGGDTYEQYF. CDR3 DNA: TGTGCCAGCAGTCCGTGGACAGGGGGTGACACCTACGAGCAGTACTTC.

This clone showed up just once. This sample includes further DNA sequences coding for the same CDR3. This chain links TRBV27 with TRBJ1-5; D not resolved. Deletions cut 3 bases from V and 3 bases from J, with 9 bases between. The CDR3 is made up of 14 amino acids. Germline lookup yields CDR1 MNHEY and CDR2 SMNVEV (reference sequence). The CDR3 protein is CASSLRGINQPQHF. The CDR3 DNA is TGTGCCAGCAGTTTGCGGGGAATCAATCAGCCCCAGCATTTT.

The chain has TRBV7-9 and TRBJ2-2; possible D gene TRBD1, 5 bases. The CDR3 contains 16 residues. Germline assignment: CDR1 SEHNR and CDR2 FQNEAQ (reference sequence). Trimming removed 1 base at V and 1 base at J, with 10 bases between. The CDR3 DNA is TGTGCCAGCAGCTTAGTCCCAACAGGGAACACCGGGGAGCTGTTTTTT. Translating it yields CASSLVPTGNTGELFF.

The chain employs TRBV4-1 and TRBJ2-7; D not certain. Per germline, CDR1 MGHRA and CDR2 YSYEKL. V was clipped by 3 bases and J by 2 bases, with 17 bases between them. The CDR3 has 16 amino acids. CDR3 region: CASSHWGGNVPYEQYF. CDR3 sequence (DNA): TGCGCCAGCAGCCATTGGGGTGGGAACGTCCCCTACGAGCAGTACTTC.

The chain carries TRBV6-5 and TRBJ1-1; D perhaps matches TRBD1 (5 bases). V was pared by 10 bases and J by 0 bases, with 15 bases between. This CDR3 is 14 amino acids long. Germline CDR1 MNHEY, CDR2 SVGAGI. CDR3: CATLGQGMNTEAFF. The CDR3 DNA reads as TGTGCCACCTTAGGGCAGGGCATGAACACTGAAGCTTTCTTT.

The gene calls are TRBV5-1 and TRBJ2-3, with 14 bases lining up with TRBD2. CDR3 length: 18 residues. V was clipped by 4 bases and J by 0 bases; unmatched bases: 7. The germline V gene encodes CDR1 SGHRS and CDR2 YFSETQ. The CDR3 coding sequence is TGCGCCAGCAGCACTCGACTAGCGGGAGGGTCTAGCACAGATACGCAGTATTTT. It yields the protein CASSTRLAGGSSTDTQYF.

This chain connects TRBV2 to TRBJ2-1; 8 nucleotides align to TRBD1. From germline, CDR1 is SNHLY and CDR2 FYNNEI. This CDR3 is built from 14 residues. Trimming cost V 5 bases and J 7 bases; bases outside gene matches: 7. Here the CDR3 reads CASSFRTGNNEQFF. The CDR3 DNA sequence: TGTGCCAGCAGTTTCCGGACAGGGAATAATGAGCAGTTCTTC.

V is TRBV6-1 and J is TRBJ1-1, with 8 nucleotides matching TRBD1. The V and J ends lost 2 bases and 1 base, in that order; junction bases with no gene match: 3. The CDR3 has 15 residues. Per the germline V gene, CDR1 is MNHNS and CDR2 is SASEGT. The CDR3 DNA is TGTGCCAGCAGTGAACAAGACAGGGGGAACACTGAAGCTTTCTTT. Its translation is CASSEQDRGNTEAFF.

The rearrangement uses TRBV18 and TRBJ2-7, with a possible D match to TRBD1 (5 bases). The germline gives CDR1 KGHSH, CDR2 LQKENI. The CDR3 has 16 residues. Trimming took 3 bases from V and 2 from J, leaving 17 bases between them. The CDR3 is CASSPSTGREPYEQYF. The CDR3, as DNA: TGTGCCAGCTCACCTTCCACGGGCAGGGAACCCTACGAGCAGTACTTC.

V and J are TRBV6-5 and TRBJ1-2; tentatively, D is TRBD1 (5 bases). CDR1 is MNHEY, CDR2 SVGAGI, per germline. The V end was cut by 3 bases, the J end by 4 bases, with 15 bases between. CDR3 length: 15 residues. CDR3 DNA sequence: TGTGCCAGCAGTTATTCAGGGACTAGTATCTATGGCTACACCTTC. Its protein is CASSYSGTSIYGYTF.

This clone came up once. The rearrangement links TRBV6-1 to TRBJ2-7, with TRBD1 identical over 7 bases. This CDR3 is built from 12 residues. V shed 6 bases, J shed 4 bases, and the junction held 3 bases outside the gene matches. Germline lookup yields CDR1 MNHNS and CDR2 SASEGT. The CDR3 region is CASSPDRYEQYF. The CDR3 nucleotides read TGTGCCAGCAGCCCGGACAGGTACGAGCAGTACTTC.

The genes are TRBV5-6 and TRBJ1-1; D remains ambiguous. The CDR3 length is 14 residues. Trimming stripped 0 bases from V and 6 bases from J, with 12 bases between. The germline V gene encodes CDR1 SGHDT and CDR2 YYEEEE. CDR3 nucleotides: TGTGCCAGCAGCTTGGCCATTTTAGTCTCTGAAGCTTTCTTT. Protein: CASSLAILVSEAFF.

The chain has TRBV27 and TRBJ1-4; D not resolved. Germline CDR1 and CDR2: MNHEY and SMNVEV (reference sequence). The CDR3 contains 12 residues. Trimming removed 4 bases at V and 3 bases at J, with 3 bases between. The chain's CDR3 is CASSSPNEKLFF. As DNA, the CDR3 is TGTGCCAGCAGTTCCCCTAATGAAAAACTGTTTTTT.

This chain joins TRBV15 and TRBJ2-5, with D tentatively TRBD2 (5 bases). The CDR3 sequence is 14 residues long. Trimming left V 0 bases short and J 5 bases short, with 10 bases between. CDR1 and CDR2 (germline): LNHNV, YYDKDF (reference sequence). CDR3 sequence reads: CATSRDPSGETQYF. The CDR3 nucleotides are TGTGCCACCAGCAGAGACCCCTCGGGGGAGACCCAGTACTTC.

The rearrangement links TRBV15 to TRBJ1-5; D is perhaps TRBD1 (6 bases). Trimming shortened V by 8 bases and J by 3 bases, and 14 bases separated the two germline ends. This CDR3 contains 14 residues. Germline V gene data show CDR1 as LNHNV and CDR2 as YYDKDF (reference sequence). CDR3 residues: CATSTGNTNQPQHF. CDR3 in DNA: TGTGCCACCTCGACAGGCAATACCAATCAGCCCCAGCATTTT. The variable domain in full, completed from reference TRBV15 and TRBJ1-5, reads DAMVIQNPRYQVTQFGKPVTLSCSQTLNHNVMYWYQQKSSQAPKLLFHYYDKDFNNEADTPDNFQSRRPNTSFCFLDIRSPGLGDTAMYLCATSTGNTNQPQHFGDGTRLSIL.

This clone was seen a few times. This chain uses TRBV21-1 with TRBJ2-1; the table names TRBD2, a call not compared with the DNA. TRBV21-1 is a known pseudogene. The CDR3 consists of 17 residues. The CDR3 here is CASETSGRYGFYHEQFF. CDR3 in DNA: TGTGCCAGCGAGACTAGCGGGAGGTATGGGTTTTATCATGAGCAGTTCTTC.

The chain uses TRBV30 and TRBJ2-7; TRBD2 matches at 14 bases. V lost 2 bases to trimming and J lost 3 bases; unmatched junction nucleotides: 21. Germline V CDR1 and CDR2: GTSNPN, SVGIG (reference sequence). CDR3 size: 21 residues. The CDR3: CAWSLQGRGLAGVDRFYEQYF. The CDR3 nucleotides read TGTGCCTGGAGTCTACAGGGGCGGGGACTAGCGGGAGTCGATCGATTCTACGAGCAGTACTTC.